Included here is one T cell receptor beta chain sequence, with context. The antigen remains unidentified. The data were taken from a study of regulatory T cells in long-lasting Graves disease. General study findings and limits: Persistent disease favored TRBV28, TRBJ1-2 and TRBJ2-5. Limited sample numbers may have lowered accuracy. Exclusively peripheral blood, rather than thyroid tissue, was studied. The study found persistent patients shared more public clonotypes (roughly 3,000) than new patients (roughly 880).

Looked up from germline, CDR1 is DFQATT and CDR2 is SNEGSKA (reference sequence). The length of the CDR3 is 16 residues. V dropped 1 base and J dropped 7; count of bases not matched to a gene: 13. Through Arm-PCR of CDR3 regions and iRepertoire HTBI primers, TCR beta libraries were built. TCRdb fed the multiplex PCR reads into MiXCR, producing one record per CDR3 protein. The repertoire holds about 660,000 distinct CDR3 sequences, roughly 30% seen once, with about 40% in the top ten. Time point noted: persistent/refractory GD, antithyroid drugs over 5 years with positive TRAb. The TCR library used RNA extracted from PBMCs.

The V call is TRBV20-1, the J call TRBJ2-5; 9 bases map to TRBD2. The sequence came from a female donor with Graves disease. This specimen consisted of peripheral blood mononuclear cells (PBMCs), obtained when the disease was refractory, from a patient treated with antithyroid drugs. The CDR3 sequence: CSARGLAGPPFRTQYF. The CDR3 DNA sequence: TGCAGTGCTAGAGGTCTAGCGGGACCGCCTTTTCGGACCCAGTACTTC.